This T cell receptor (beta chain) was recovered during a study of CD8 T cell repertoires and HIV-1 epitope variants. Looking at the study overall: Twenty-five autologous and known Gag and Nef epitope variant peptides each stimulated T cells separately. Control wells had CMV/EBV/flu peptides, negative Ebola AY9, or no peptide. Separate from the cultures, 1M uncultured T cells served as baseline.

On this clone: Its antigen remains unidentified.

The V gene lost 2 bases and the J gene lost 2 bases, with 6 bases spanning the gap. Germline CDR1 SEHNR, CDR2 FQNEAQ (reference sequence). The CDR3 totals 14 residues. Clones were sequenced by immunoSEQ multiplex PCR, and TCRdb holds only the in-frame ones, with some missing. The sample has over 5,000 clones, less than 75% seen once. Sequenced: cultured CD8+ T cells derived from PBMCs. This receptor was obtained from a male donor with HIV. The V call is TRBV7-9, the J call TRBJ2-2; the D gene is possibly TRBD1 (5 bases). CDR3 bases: TGTGCCAGCAGCTTACAGGGTAACACCGGGGAGCTGTTTTTT. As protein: CASSLQGNTGELFF. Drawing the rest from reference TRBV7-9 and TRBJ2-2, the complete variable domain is DTGVSQNPRHKITKRGQNVTFRCDPISEHNRLYWYRQTLGQGPEFLTYFQNEAQLEKSRLLSDRFSAERPKGSFSTLEIQRTEQGDSAMYLCASSLQGNTGELFFGEGSRLTVL.